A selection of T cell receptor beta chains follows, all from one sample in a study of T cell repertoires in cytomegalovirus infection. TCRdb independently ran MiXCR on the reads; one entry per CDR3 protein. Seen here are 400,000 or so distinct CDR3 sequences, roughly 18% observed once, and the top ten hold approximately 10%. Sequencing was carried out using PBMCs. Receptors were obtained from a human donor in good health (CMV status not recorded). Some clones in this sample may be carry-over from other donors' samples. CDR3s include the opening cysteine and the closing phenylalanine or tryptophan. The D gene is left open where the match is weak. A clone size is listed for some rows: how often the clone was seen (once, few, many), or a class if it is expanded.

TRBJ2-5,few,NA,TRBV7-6,CASSLDLTSQETQYF,TGTGCCAGCAGCTTAGACCTTACGTCCCAGGAGACCCAGTACTTC
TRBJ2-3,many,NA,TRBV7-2,CASSPPGSSTDTQYF,TGTGCCAGCAGCCCCCCGGGTTCCTCGACAGATACGCAGTATTTT
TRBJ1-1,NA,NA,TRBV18,CASSPRGNGEAFF,TGTGCCAGCTCACCACGAGGCAACGGTGAAGCTTTCTTT
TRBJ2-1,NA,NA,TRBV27,CASSPGPKSNEQFF,TGTGCCAGCAGTCCGGGCCCGAAATCAAATGAGCAGTTCTTC
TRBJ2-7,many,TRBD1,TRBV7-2,CASSLVWTGAYEQYF,TGTGCCAGCAGCTTAGTTTGGACAGGGGCCTACGAGCAGTACTTC
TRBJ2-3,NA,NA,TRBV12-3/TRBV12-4,CASSPRVGTRAPADTQYF,TGTGCCAGCAGTCCTAGGGTCGGGACCCGGGCCCCGGCAGATACGCAGTATTTT
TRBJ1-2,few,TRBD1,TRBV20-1,CSASKEGAKINGYTF,TGCAGTGCCTCCAAAGAGGGGGCGAAAATTAATGGCTACACCTTC
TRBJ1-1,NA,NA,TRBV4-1,CASSQGGLTLTEAFF,TGCGCCAGCAGCCAAGGAGGCCTTACGCTCACTGAAGCTTTCTTT
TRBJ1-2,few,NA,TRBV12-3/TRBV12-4,CASSSGPFYTF,TGTGCCAGCAGTTCCGGACCCTTCTACACCTTC
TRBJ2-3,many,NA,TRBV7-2,CASTPDDTQYF,TGTGCCAGCACCCCCGACGATACGCAGTATTTT
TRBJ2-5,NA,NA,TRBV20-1,CSAPRGAEETQYF,TGCAGTGCTCCTCGGGGAGCGGAAGAGACCCAGTACTTC
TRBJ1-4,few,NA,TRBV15,CATSGGGNEKLFF,TGTGCCACCAGCGGAGGGGGTAATGAAAAACTGTTTTTT
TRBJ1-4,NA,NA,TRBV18,CASSPVVSNEKLFF,TGTGCCAGCTCACCTGTGGTGTCTAATGAAAAACTGTTTTTT
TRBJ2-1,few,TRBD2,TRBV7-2,CASSLAWFGGRRVSNEQFF,TGTGCCAGCAGCTTAGCGTGGTTTGGCGGGAGAAGGGTTTCCAATGAGCAGTTCTTC
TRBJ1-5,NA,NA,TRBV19,CASSRLGSNQPQRF,TGTGCCAGTAGTAGATTGGGGAGCAATCAGCCCCAGCGTTTT
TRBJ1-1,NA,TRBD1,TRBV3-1,CASSQGTGENTEAFF,TGTGCCAGCAGCCAAGGTACAGGGGAGAACACTGAAGCTTTCTTT
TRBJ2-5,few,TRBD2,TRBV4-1,CASSPQGAGGKETQYF,TGCGCCAGCAGCCCTCAGGGTGCGGGGGGGAAAGAGACCCAGTACTTC
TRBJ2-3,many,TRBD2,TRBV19,CATRRLAGDRDTQYF,TGTGCCACTAGAAGGCTAGCGGGGGATCGAGATACGCAGTATTTT
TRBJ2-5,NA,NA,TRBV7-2,CASSFGASRAQYF,TGTGCCAGCAGCTTTGGAGCCAGCCGGGCCCAGTACTTC
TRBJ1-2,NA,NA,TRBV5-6,CASRIYQNYGYTF,TGTGCCAGCAGAATATACCAGAACTATGGCTACACCTTC
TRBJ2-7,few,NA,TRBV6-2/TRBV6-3,CASSYHPGRNYEQYF,TGTGCCAGCAGTTACCACCCAGGGAGGAACTACGAGCAGTACTTC
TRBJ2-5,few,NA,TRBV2,CASSRDSSQETQYF,TGTGCCAGCAGCCGGGACTCCTCCCAAGAGACCCAGTACTTC
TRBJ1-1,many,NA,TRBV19,CASKGRPLNTEAFF,TGTGCCAGCAAGGGACGGCCCTTGAACACTGAAGCTTTCTTT
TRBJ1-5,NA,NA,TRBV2,CASSEALGGPQHF,TGTGCCAGCAGTGAAGCCCTCGGTGGACCCCAGCATTTT
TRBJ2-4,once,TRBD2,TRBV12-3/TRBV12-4,CASRGGWRDIQYF,TGTGCCAGCCGCGGGGGATGGAGGGACATTCAGTACTTC
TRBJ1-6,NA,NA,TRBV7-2,CASSLGTQENSPLHF,TGTGCCAGCAGCTTAGGGACACAGGAGAATTCACCCCTCCACTTT
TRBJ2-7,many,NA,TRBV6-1,CASRRGHRYEQYF,TGTGCCAGCAGGAGAGGGCATCGCTACGAGCAGTACTTC
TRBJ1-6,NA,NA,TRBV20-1,CSAPDRGSLHF,TGCAGTGCTCCTGACCGGGGTTCCCTCCACTTT
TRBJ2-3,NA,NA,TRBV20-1,CSALGESSTDTQYF,TGCAGTGCCCTAGGGGAATCGAGCACAGATACGCAGTATTTT
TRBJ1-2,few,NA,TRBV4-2,CASSQPSAENYGYTF,TGTGCCAGCAGCCAGCCAAGCGCGGAGAACTATGGCTACACCTTC
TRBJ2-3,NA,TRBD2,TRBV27,CASSLFGLAGATDTQYF,TGTGCCAGCAGTTTATTTGGACTAGCGGGAGCTACGGATACGCAGTATTTT
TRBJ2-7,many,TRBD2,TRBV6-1,CASSPPLAGVYEQYF,TGTGCCAGCAGCCCGCCACTAGCGGGAGTGTACGAGCAGTACTTC
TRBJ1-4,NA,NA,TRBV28,CASSLYPDEKLFF,TGTGCCAGCAGTTTATACCCCGATGAAAAACTGTTTTTT
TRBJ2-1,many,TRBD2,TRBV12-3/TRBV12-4,CASRGLAGVGEQFF,TGTGCCAGCAGGGGACTAGCGGGGGTGGGTGAGCAGTTCTTC
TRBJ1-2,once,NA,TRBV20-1,CSAPRAFYGYTF,TGCAGTGCTCCGAGGGCCTTCTATGGCTACACCTTC
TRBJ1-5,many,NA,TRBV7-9,CASSLGAQPQHF,TGTGCCAGCAGCTTAGGAGCACAGCCCCAGCATTTT
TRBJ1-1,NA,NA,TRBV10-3,CAISESVGVMNTEAFF,TGTGCCATCAGTGAGTCTGTAGGGGTTATGAACACTGAAGCTTTCTTT
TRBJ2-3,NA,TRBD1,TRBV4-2,CASSQGQGKDTQYF,TGTGCCAGCAGCCAGGGACAGGGGAAAGATACGCAGTATTTT
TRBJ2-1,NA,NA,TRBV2,CASSVGLQNEQCF,TGTGCCAGCAGTGTCGGCCTTCAAAATGAGCAGTGCTTC
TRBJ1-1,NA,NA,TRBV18,CASSPGGSMNTEAFF,TGTGCCAGCTCACCGGGAGGGTCGATGAACACTGAAGCTTTCTTT
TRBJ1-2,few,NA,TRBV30,CAWSVRHQDNYGYTF,TGTGCCTGGAGTGTAAGACACCAAGATAACTATGGCTACACCTTC
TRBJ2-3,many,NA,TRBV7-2,CASSSRGTSGTQYF,TGTGCCAGCAGCTCTCGGGGTACCTCCGGTACGCAGTATTTT
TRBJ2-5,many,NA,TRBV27,CASRPPWRGETQYF,TGTGCCAGCAGACCCCCTTGGCGGGGAGAGACCCAGTACTTC
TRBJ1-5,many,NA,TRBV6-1,CASSSNGRGSNQPQHF,TGTGCCAGCAGTTCCAACGGGAGGGGTAGCAATCAGCCCCAGCATTTT
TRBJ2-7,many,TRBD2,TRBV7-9,CASSFGAGGYEQYF,TGTGCCAGCAGCTTTGGTGCGGGAGGGTACGAGCAGTACTTC
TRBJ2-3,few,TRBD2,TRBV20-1,CSAPSPTSGRFNTDTQYF,TGCAGTGCGCCTTCCCCTACTAGCGGGAGATTCAACACAGATACGCAGTATTTT
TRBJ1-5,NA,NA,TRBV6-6,CASSYSRGDNQPQHF,TGTGCCAGCAGTTATTCCCGAGGGGACAATCAGCCCCAGCATTTT
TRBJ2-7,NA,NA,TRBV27,CASSSLRTERPYEQYF,TGTGCCAGCAGTTCCCTACGGACAGAGAGGCCCTACGAGCAGTACTTC
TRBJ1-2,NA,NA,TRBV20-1,CSASARVWSGYTF,TGCAGTGCTAGCGCCAGGGTGTGGTCCGGCTACACCTTC
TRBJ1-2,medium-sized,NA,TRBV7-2,CASSLRGRYNGYTF,TGTGCCAGCAGCTTACGGGGACGCTACAATGGCTACACCTTC
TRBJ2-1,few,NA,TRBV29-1,CSARGGGREQFF,TGCAGCGCACGAGGGGGGGGGAGGGAGCAGTTCTTC
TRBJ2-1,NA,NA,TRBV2,CASMGGAKEQFF,TGTGCCAGCATGGGTGGGGCAAAGGAGCAGTTCTTC
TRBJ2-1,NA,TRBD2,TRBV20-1,CSARDSGRADEQFF,TGCAGTGCTAGAGATAGTGGGAGGGCTGATGAGCAGTTCTTC